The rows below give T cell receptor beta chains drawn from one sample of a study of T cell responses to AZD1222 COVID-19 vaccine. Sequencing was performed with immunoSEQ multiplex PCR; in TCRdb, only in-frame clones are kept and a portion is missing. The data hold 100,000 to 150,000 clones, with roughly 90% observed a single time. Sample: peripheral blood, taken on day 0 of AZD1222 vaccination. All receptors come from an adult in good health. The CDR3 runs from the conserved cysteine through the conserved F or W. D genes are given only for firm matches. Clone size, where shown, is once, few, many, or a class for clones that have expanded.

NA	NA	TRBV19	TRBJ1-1	CASGHQGRVGVNTEAFF	TGTGCCAGTGGGCATCAGGGTCGGGTGGGAGTGAACACTGAAGCTTTCTTT
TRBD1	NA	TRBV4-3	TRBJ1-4	CASSQDATGRFGKLFF	TGCGCCAGCAGCCAAGATGCGACAGGGAGGTTCGGGAAACTGTTTTTT
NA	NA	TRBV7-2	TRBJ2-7	CASSFGQGGLEQYF	TGTGCCAGCAGCTTTGGGCAGGGCGGTCTCGAGCAGTACTTC
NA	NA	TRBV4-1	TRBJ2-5	CASSQVGLALETQYF	TGCGCCAGCAGCCAAGTCGGGTTAGCGTTAGAGACCCAGTACTTC
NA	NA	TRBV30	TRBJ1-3	CAWSIAVSGNTIYF	TGTGCCTGGAGTATAGCAGTCTCTGGAAACACCATATATTTT
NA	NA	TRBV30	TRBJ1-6	CAWTGGGGIPLHF	TGTGCCTGGACTGGCGGGGGAGGAATCCCCCTCCACTTT
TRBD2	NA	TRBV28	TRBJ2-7	CASRDGGRAGYEQYF	TGTGCCAGCAGAGACGGCGGGAGGGCCGGGTACGAGCAGTACTTC
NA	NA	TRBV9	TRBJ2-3	CASSVASGLTHTQYF	TGTGCCAGCAGCGTAGCTTCCGGACTAACCCATACGCAGTATTTT
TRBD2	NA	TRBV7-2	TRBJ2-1	CASSLEPGGDLYNEQFF	TGTGCCAGCAGCTTAGAGCCCGGGGGGGATCTTTACAATGAGCAGTTCTTC
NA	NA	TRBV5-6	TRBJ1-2	CASSLVIGGEGYTF	TGTGCCAGCAGCTTGGTTATCGGGGGGGAAGGCTACACCTTC
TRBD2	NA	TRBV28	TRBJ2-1	CASSFRLAGNEQFF	TGTGCCAGCAGTTTCAGACTAGCGGGGAATGAGCAGTTCTTC
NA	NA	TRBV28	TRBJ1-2	CASSLFGGPDYGYTF	TGTGCCAGCAGTTTATTTGGGGGGCCGGACTATGGCTACACCTTC
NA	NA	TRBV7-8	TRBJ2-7	CASSLRAYEQYF	TGTGCCAGCAGCTTAAGGGCCTACGAGCAGTACTTC
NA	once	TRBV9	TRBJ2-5	CASSVAQGQETQYF	TGTGCCAGCAGCGTAGCTCAGGGCCAAGAGACCCAGTACTTC
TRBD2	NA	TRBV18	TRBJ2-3	CASSLQLAGGTDTQYF	TGTGCCAGCTCTCTCCAACTAGCGGGAGGTACAGATACGCAGTATTTT
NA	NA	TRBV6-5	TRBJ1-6	CASSYTRTGNSPLHF	TGTGCCAGCAGTTACACGCGGACGGGTAATTCACCCCTCCACTTT
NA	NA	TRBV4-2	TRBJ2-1	CASSLRTSWGTGDEQFF	TGTGCCAGCAGCCTTCGGACTAGCTGGGGGACAGGTGATGAGCAGTTCTTC
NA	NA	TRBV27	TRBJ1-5	CASSLVRTGPNGPQHF	TGTGCCAGCAGTTTAGTCAGGACGGGTCCAAACGGGCCCCAGCATTTT
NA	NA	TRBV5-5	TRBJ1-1	CASSVDRIGNAFF	TGTGCCAGCAGCGTCGATAGGATAGGAAACGCTTTCTTT
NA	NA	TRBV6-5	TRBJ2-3	CATDVLTGISDTQYF	TGTGCCACCGACGTACTCACAGGGATTTCAGATACGCAGTATTTT
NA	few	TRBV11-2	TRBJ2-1	CASSSNNNEQFF	TGTGCCAGCAGCTCAAACAACAATGAGCAGTTCTTC
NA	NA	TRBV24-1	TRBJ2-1	CATSEQDGYNEQFF	TGTGCCACCAGTGAACAGGACGGATACAATGAGCAGTTCTTC
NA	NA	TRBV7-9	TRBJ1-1	CASSLGGDTEAFF	TGTGCCAGCAGCTTAGGGGGGGACACTGAAGCTTTCTTT
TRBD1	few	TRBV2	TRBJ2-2	CASRATGSNTGELFF	TGTGCCAGCAGGGCGACAGGGTCGAACACCGGGGAGCTGTTTTTT
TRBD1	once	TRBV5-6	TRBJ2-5	CASSSDRGRETQYF	TGTGCCAGCAGCTCCGACAGGGGCAGAGAGACCCAGTACTTC
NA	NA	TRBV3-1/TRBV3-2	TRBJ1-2	CASMAINYGYTF	TGTGCCAGCATGGCGATCAACTATGGCTACACCTTC
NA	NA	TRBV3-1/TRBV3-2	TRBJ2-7	CAGREEQYF	TGTGCCGGTCGGGAGGAGCAGTACTTC
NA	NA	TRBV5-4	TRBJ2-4	CASSPAGAKNIQYF	TGTGCCAGCAGCCCGGCGGGAGCCAAAAACATTCAGTACTTC
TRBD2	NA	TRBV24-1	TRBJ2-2	CATSAAEGGGANTGELFF	TGTGCCACCAGTGCGGCGGAAGGTGGGGGGGCGAACACCGGGGAGCTGTTTTTT
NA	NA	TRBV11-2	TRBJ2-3	CASSPTGDGTDTQYF	TGTGCCAGCAGCCCAACGGGAGACGGCACAGATACGCAGTATTTT
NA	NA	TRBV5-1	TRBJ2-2	CASSLGVGTINTGELFF	TGCGCCAGCAGCTTGGGGGTCGGGACGATCAACACCGGGGAGCTGTTTTTT
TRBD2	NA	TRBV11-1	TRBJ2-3	CASSLASGGARDTQYF	TGTGCCAGCAGCTTGGCTAGCGGGGGGGCCAGAGATACGCAGTATTTT
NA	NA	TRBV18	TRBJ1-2	CASSPQGDGGGYTF	TGTGCCAGCTCACCACAGGGGGACGGCGGTGGCTACACCTTC
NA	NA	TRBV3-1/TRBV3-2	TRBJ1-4	CASSQDRGTNEKLFF	TGTGCCAGCAGCCAAGATCGGGGGACTAATGAAAAACTGTTTTTT
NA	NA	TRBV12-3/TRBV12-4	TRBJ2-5	CASKGSGQETQYF	TGTGCCAGCAAGGGGTCGGGGCAAGAGACCCAGTACTTC
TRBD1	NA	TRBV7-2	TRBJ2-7	CASSDRGSEQYF	TGTGCCAGCAGCGACAGGGGTTCCGAGCAGTACTTC
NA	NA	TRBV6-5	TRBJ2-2	CASSYRDTGELFF	TGTGCCAGCAGTTACAGGGACACCGGGGAGCTGTTTTTT
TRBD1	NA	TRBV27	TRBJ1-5	CASSPAGGQSNQPQHF	TGTGCCAGCAGCCCCGCAGGGGGGCAGAGCAATCAGCCCCAGCATTTT
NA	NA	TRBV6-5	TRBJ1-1	CASSPGQNTEAFF	TGTGCCAGCAGTCCGGGACAGAACACTGAAGCTTTCTTT
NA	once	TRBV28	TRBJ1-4	CASRQGGEKLFF	TGTGCCAGCAGGCAGGGTGGGGAAAAACTGTTTTTT
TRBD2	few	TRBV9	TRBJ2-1	CASSVEGVLGGGRYEEQFF	TGTGCCAGCAGCGTAGAAGGAGTTCTTGGCGGGGGACGGTATGAGGAGCAGTTCTTC
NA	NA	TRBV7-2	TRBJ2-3	CASSSLLTPGTPKDTQYF	TGTGCCAGCAGCTCCTTATTGACCCCCGGGACTCCCAAAGATACGCAGTATTTT
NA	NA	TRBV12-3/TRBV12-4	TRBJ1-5	CASSKQGQPQHF	TGTGCCAGCAGTAAACAGGGACAGCCCCAGCATTTT
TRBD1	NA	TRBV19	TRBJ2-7	CASSTPLGTGGYEQYF	TGTGCCAGTAGTACCCCCCTCGGGACAGGTGGCTACGAGCAGTACTTC
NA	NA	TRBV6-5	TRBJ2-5	CATWATGREGTQYF	TGTGCCACCTGGGCCACCGGCCGAGAGGGGACCCAGTACTTC
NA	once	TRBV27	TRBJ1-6	CASSWPSPTSPLHF	TGTGCCAGCAGTTGGCCTAGCCCAACTTCACCCCTCCACTTT
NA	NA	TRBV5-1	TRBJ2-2	CASSLGSQTNTGELFF	TGCGCCAGCAGCTTGGGGTCCCAGACGAACACCGGGGAGCTGTTTTTT
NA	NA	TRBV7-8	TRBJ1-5	CASSLGPTPLVTQPQHF	TGTGCCAGCAGCTTAGGGCCGACGCCGCTGGTCACTCAGCCCCAGCATTTT
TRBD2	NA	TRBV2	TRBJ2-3	CASRAGYTDTQYF	TGTGCCAGCAGAGCGGGGTACACAGATACGCAGTATTTT
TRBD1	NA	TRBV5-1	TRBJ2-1	CASSPQGATYNEQFF	TGCGCCAGCAGCCCCCAGGGGGCAACCTACAATGAGCAGTTCTTC
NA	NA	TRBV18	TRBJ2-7	CASSPGLVEQYF	TGTGCCAGCTCACCAGGGCTAGTTGAGCAGTACTTC
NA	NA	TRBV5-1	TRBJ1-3	CASSQAGAGNTIYF	TGCGCCAGCAGCCAAGCAGGGGCTGGAAACACCATATATTTT
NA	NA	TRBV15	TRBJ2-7	CATSRQGGHEQYF	TGTGCCACCAGCAGACAGGGCGGCCACGAGCAGTACTTC
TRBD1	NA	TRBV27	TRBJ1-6	CASSLYQGANNSPLHF	TGTGCCAGCAGTTTGTACCAGGGGGCTAATAATTCACCCCTCCACTTT
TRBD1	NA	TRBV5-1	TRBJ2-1	CASSSPASGTGYNEQFF	TGCGCCAGCAGCTCACCCGCTTCCGGGACAGGTTACAATGAGCAGTTCTTC
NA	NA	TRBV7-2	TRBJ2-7	CASSSGAGAYYEQYF	TGTGCCAGCAGCTCAGGTGCGGGGGCATACTACGAGCAGTACTTC
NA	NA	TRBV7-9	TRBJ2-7	CASSPPNPGDLSGQYF	TGTGCCAGCAGCCCCCCTAACCCAGGGGATCTCAGCGGGCAGTACTTC